This entry concerns a single T cell receptor (beta chain). Germline CDR1 reads KGHDR; CDR2 reads SFDVKD. V lost 4 bases and J lost 3; bases outside the gene matches: 4. There are 15 residues in the CDR3. These data are taken from a study of blood T cell repertoires in COVID-19. Study at large: The United States, Italy and Spain provided the acute and convalescent COVID-19 samples. Sample material is recorded as cDNA or gDNA derived from T cells, B-cell-depleted T cells, or PBMCs.

The Seattle patients joined while their infection was active and were tracked longitudinally afterward. Original data processing: Researchers report that nucleated cell counts were estimated from reference gene primer amplification. The assay was immunoSEQ multiplex PCR, and TCRdb's table has in-frame clones only and misses some. V and J calls and clone size are given by that table; D and trimming were obtained from the DNA. The repertoire holds around 360,000 clones, 70% to 90% seen once, with about 9.4% in the top ten. This receptor was obtained from a woman aged 25 to 39 with COVID-19, enrolled during active disease. Sequenced sample: peripheral blood. The rearrangement links TRBV24-1 to TRBJ2-7; 11 nucleotides match TRBD1. CDR3: CATSDPGTGGYEQYF. The DNA of the CDR3 is TGTGCCACCAGTGACCCCGGGACAGGGGGCTACGAGCAGTACTTC.